This is a list of T cell receptor beta chains from one sample in a study of shared clonotypes between healthy human individuals. Assay used: immunoSEQ multiplex PCR; TCRdb lists only in-frame clones, some missing. The sample shows around 2.1 million clones, approximately 94% of them seen only once. The sequenced material came from naive CD8+ T cells from PBMCs. The receptors shown here come from a man between 18 and 35 years old in good health. Some clones in this sample may be carry-over from other donors' samples. The CDR3 runs from the conserved cysteine through the conserved F or W. D genes are given only for firm matches. Clone size appears in some rows only: once, few, many, or a class for an expanded clone.

TRBV6-5	TRBJ2-5	-	-	TGTGCCAGCAGTTCTTTAGCAACCCAAGAGACCCAGTACTTC	CASSSLATQETQYF
TRBV13	TRBJ1-2	-	many	TGTGCCAGCAGCTTGGAACAGAACTATGGCTACACCTTC	CASSLEQNYGYTF
TRBV5-6	TRBJ2-2	-	-	TGTGCCAGCAGCTTTATGGACTCCGAGGGGGTCTCATCCGGGGAGCTGTTTTTT	CASSFMDSEGVSSGELFF
TRBV14	TRBJ2-7	-	-	TGTGCCAGCTCACGTAGACAGGACCTCTACGAGCAGTACTTC	CASSRRQDLYEQYF
TRBV19	TRBJ2-1	-	-	TGTGCCAGTAGTGAGTTCCCCAATGAGCAGTTCTTC	CASSEFPNEQFF
TRBV12-2	TRBJ2-7	-	-	TGTGGGGGTCCCGGGGGAAGCGGGCCTTCCCTCTACGAGCAGTACTTC	CGGPGGSGPSLYEQYF
TRBV30	TRBJ2-7	TRBD2	once	TGTGCCTGGAGCCTGGGGTTGGGAGGGCTCGTAAGCGAGCAGTACTTC	CAWSLGLGGLVSEQYF
TRBV2	TRBJ1-5	-	-	TGTGCCAGCAGTGACCGGGGAAGGTCCAATCAGCCCCAGCATTTT	CASSDRGRSNQPQHF
TRBV5-4	TRBJ2-1	-	-	TGTGCCAGCAGCCCCCCTGCACAGAAACCCTACAATGAGCAGTTCTTC	CASSPPAQKPYNEQFF
TRBV11-2	TRBJ1-6	TRBD1	-	TGTGCCAGCAGCTTCAAGACAGGGGGGAACTCACCCCTCCACTTT	CASSFKTGGNSPLHF
TRBV7-9	TRBJ1-5	-	-	TGTGCCAGCAGCTCCGGGGCTAGACAGCCCCAGCATTTT	CASSSGARQPQHF
TRBV7-9	TRBJ1-5	TRBD1	-	TGTGCCAGCAGCTTAGCGGGACAGGGTGGCAATCAGCCCCAGCATTTT	CASSLAGQGGNQPQHF
TRBV5-1	TRBJ2-5	-	-	TGCGCCAGCAGCTCGACGACAGGAGGAAGGGTCGGGACCCAGTACTTC	CASSSTTGGRVGTQYF
TRBV5-6	TRBJ1-5	-	-	TGTGCCAGCAGCTTATTCGGTTCGAATCAGCCCCAGCATTTT	CASSLFGSNQPQHF
TRBV11-2	TRBJ1-1	-	few	TGTGCCAGCAGCTTCCCCCTTCTTTGGGAAGCTTTCTTT	CASSFPLLWEAFF
TRBV10-2	TRBJ1-1	-	few	TGCGCCAGCAGGCTGGCCGAGAACACTGAAGCTTTCTTT	CASRLAENTEAFF
TRBV27	TRBJ2-7	-	once	TGTGCCAGCAGTGGGAGGACCGATACCGTGTACGAGCAGTACTTC	CASSGRTDTVYEQYF
TRBV29-1	TRBJ2-7	-	-	TGCAGCGTTGAAGATAAGACCGAGTACGAGCAGTACTTC	CSVEDKTEYEQYF
TRBV27	TRBJ1-5	TRBD1	-	TGTGCCAGCAGTTTAGCGACAGGGGGCGATGAGCATTTT	CASSLATGGDEHF
TRBV19	TRBJ1-5	-	-	TGTGCCAGTACCGATGGACAGCGTAGCAATCAGCCCCAGCATTTT	CASTDGQRSNQPQHF
TRBV7-9	TRBJ1-4	TRBD1	-	TGTGCCAGCAGCTTGGCCGGGACAGGGCACGAAAAACTGTTTTTT	CASSLAGTGHEKLFF
TRBV13	TRBJ2-5	-	-	TGTGCCAGCAGCTTAGTCCACAGCCAAGAGACCCAGTACTTC	CASSLVHSQETQYF
TRBV27	TRBJ2-7	-	-	TGTGCCAGCAGTTTATGGCCGTACGGACTCTACGAGCAGTACTTC	CASSLWPYGLYEQYF
TRBV28	TRBJ2-3	-	-	TGTGCCAGCAGTGTACAGACAGGTTCTAGCACAGATACGCAGTATTTT	CASSVQTGSSTDTQYF
TRBV19	TRBJ1-1	-	few	TGTGCCAGTAGTATGACTAAATACACTGAAGCTTTCTTT	CASSMTKYTEAFF
TRBV6-1	TRBJ2-7	-	once	TGTGCCAGCAGTGAAGCGTCCGAGCAGTACTTC	CASSEASEQYF
TRBV28	TRBJ1-5	TRBD1	-	TGTGCCAGCAGTTTAGGGACAGGCGGCAATCAGCCCCAGCATTTT	CASSLGTGGNQPQHF
TRBV9	TRBJ1-1	-	-	TGTGCCAGCAGCGGATCGTGGGGAACTGAAGCTTTCTTT	CASSGSWGTEAFF
TRBV7-9	TRBJ1-2	-	once	TGTGCCAGCAGCTTAGGCCCAGGAGTTTACTATGGCTACACCTTC	CASSLGPGVYYGYTF
TRBV15	TRBJ2-5	-	once	TGTGCCACCAGCAGATTCGGGCCCGCACAAGAGACCCAGTACTTC	CATSRFGPAQETQYF